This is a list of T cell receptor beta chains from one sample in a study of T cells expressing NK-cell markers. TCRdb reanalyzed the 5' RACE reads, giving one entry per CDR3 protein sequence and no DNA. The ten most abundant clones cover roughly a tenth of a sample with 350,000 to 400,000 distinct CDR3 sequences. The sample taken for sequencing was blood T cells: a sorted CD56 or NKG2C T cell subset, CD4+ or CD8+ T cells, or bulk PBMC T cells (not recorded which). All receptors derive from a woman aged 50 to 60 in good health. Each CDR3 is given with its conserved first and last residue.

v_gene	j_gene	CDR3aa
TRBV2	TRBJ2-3	CASMGQGATDTQYF
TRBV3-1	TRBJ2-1	CASSQEAATPYNEQFF
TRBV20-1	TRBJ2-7	CSAKKNTYEQYF
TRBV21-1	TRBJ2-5	CASSKRADEEETQYF
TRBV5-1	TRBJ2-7	CASRTGTGGEQYF
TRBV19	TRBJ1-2	CASSISSTGPYGYTF
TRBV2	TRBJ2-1	CASSEASRGHEQFF
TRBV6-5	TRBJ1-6	CASKLWGQGDLPLHF
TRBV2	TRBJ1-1	CASMTGGENTEAFF
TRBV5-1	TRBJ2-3	CASSPTSLSTDTQYF
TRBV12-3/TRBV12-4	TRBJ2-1	CASRPGGSYNEQFF
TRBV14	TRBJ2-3	CASSQLAGGRTDTQYF
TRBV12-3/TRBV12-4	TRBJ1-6	CASSLKGDSPLHF
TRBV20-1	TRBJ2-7	CSAATGVGEQYF
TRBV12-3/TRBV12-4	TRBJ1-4	CASSLGPPAEKLFF
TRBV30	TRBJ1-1	CAWSEDPTGWNTEAFF
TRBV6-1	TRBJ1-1	CASKDQMTAGVEAFF
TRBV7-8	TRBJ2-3	CASSWASSLQGVPQYF
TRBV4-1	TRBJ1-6	CASSQGLSPLHF
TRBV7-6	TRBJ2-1	CASSETAGLSYNEQFF
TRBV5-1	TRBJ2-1	CASNPQGAYNEQFF
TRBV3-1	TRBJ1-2	CASTLRENYGYTF
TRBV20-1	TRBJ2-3	CSARARGQGSDTQYF
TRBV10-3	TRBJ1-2	CATTLPAGAPIEGYTF
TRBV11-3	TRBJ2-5	CASSFLKAETQYF
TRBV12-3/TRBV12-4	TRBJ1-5	CASSPAGEVQPQHF
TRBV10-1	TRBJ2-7	CASNPGQGFNEQYF
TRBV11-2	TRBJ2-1	CASSPENRGRFYNEQFF
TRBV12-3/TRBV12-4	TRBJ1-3	CASSFFRTDTIYF
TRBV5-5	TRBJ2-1	CASSLSAGGFNEQFF
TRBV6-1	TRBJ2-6	CASSERWGITSGANVLTF
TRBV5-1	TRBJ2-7	CASSPGTTVYEQYF
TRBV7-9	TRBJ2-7	CASSPNRGNTYEQYF